This T cell receptor beta chain came from a study of blood T cell repertoires in COVID-19. In the source study's methods: By means of reference gene primer amplification, nucleated cell counts were estimated. The data were produced by immunoSEQ multiplex PCR, yet TCRdb's version contains in-frame clones alone and is incomplete. D and trimming were read from the DNA, whereas the V and J calls and clone size are those reported in that table. The sample includes about 100,000 clones, over 65% of them seen just once. The CDR3 spans 18 residues. Germline CDR1 SGHRS, CDR2 YFSETQ. V lost 3 bases, J lost 3 bases, and 15 bases stayed unmatched.

V and J are TRBV5-1 and TRBJ2-1; 7 nucleotides agree with TRBD1. The sequence was collected from a man aged 55 to 70 with acute or convalescent COVID-19. Sequenced sample: peripheral blood. The CDR3 region is CASSSLGDRQGYYNEQFF. CDR3 DNA: TGCGCCAGCAGCTCCCTGGGGGACCGACAGGGTTACTACAATGAGCAGTTCTTC. The full variable domain, its missing parts supplied by reference TRBV5-1 and TRBJ2-1, is KAGVTQTPRYLIKTRGQQVTLSCSPISGHRSVSWYQQTPGQGLQFLFEYFSETQRNKGNFPGRFSGRQFSNSRSEMNVSTLELGDSALYLCASSSLGDRQGYYNEQFFGPGTRLTVL.